Below, 14 T cell receptor beta chains from the same sample are listed, as sequenced in a study of T cells in Graves' hyperthyroidism and ophthalmopathy. What was amplified from RNA transcripts were TCR beta CDR3 regions. TCR CDR3 underwent first-round RT-PCR with the HTBI primer set. TCRdb reanalysed the multiplex PCR reads using MiXCR and keeps one entry per CDR3 protein. The sample has some 570,000 distinct CDR3 sequences, 14% seen once; the top ten hold roughly 7%. The sample consisted of blood. The receptors originated from a woman between 18 and 30 years old with Graves' ophthalmopathy.

This clonotype occurred a few times. The chain carries TRBV4-3 and TRBJ2-3, with D unclear. The CDR3 sequence is 14 residues long. V was clipped by 0 bases and J by 1 base, with 5 bases between them. Germline V gene data show CDR1 as LGHNA and CDR2 as YSLEER. In nucleotides, the CDR3 is TGCGCCAGCAGCCAAGATCTGGGCACAGATACGCAGTATTTT. Protein product: CASSQDLGTDTQYF.

This clonotype was found a few times. The V and J genes are TRBV7-9 and TRBJ1-3; TRBD1 matches 8 bases. The CDR3 consists of 17 residues. Germline V gene lookup returns CDR1 SEHNR and CDR2 FQNEAQ (reference sequence). J gave up 4 bases and V 4 bases, and 12 bases lay outside the gene matches. For the CDR3, the DNA is TGTGCCAGCAGCTACCCCCGGACAGGGATTGCCGGAAACACCATATATTTT. This translates into CASSYPRTGIAGNTIYF. Looking up the rest from reference TRBV7-9 and TRBJ1-3 gives the full variable domain: DTGVSQNPRHKITKRGQNVTFRCDPISEHNRLYWYRQTLGQGPEFLTYFQNEAQLEKSRLLSDRFSAERPKGSFSTLEIQRTEQGDSAMYLCASSYPRTGIAGNTIYFGEGSWLTVV.

This clonotype turned up a few times. The gene calls are TRBV9 and TRBJ2-1; D is unclear. Trimming took 3 bases from V and 2 from J, leaving 9 bases between them. The CDR3 covers 14 residues. Germline V lookup: CDR1 SGDLS, CDR2 YYNGEE. CDR3 nucleotide sequence: TGTGCCAGCAGCGAGAGGCCTACCTACAATGAGCAGTTCTTC. It yields the protein CASSERPTYNEQFF.

The table lists this clonotype with many counts. V gene TRBV12-3 or TRBV12-4 combines with J gene TRBJ2-5; 9 bases are a match to TRBD1. V was pared by 6 bases and J by 4 bases, with 9 bases of the junction left unmatched. This CDR3 has 15 residues. The CDR3 is CASRPDRGIRETQYF. CDR3 nucleotides: TGTGCCAGCAGGCCGGACAGGGGAATTCGAGAGACCCAGTACTTC.

The sample holds many counts of this clonotype. This chain uses TRBV18 with TRBJ2-7; 11 nucleotides line up with TRBD1. V lost 3 bases, J lost 6 bases, and 7 bases stayed unmatched. CDR1 KGHSH and CDR2 LQKENI come from the germline V gene. The CDR3 totals 15 residues. This chain's CDR3 is CASSPRGQGAIEQYF. CDR3 DNA sequence: TGTGCCAGCTCACCCAGAGGACAGGGGGCCATCGAGCAGTACTTC.

This clonotype showed up many times. Here the CDR3 DNA reads TGTGCCAGCAGTGGGGCCCCGACGGGTACGCAGTATTTT. This encodes CASSGAPTGTQYF. The rearrangement joins TRBV2 to TRBJ2-3; D is undetermined. Germline CDR1 reads SNHLY; CDR2 reads FYNNEI. The CDR3 spans 13 residues. V lost 4 bases, J lost 8 bases, and 13 bases lay in between.

The chain links TRBV5-5 to TRBJ1-1, with a tentative D call TRBD1 (5 bases). Trimming pared 1 base from V and 5 bases from J, leaving 12 bases between. The CDR3 spans 14 residues. CDR1 and CDR2 (germline): SGHKS, YYEKEE (reference sequence). CDR3 sequence reads: CASSLRRAGTEAFF. The CDR3 region has the DNA TGTGCCAGCAGCTTGCGCAGGGCCGGGACTGAAGCTTTCTTT.

For this clonotype: A read error may explain this, as a much larger clone is one base away. The V gene is TRBV7-3, the J gene TRBJ2-3; 10 nucleotides line up with TRBD2. CDR1 is SGHTA and CDR2 is FQGTGA in the germline V gene. The CDR3 has 17 residues. The CDR3 is CASSLTGLALIPDTLYF. The CDR3 nucleotides read TGTGCCAGCAGCTTAACGGGACTAGCGCTAATCCCAGATACGCTGTATTTT.

This clonotype was detected only a few times. V and J are TRBV9 and TRBJ2-7; 7 bases are a match to TRBD1. There are 14 residues in the CDR3. V dropped 0 bases and J dropped 6; count of bases not matched to a gene: 6. Germline CDR1 SGDLS, CDR2 YYNGEE. DNA for the CDR3: TGTGCCAGCAGCGTAGTAGGGGCAGGGGGCGAGCAGTACTTC. Translating gives CASSVVGAGGEQYF. The complete variable domain, with remaining parts taken from reference TRBV9 and TRBJ2-7, reads DSGVTQTPKHLITATGQRVTLRCSPRSGDLSVYWYQQSLDQGLQFLIQYYNGEERAKGNILERFSAQQFPDLHSELNLSSLELGDSALYFCASSVVGAGGEQYFGPGTRLTVT.

This clonotype was counted ten times or more. The chain recombines TRBV6-1 with TRBJ2-2; TRBD1 matches at 8 bases. The CDR3 runs 15 residues. The V gene end was trimmed by 5 bases and the J gene end by 3 bases; junction bases not matched to a gene: 5. Germline lookup yields CDR1 MNHNS and CDR2 SASEGT. The CDR3 nucleotides are TGTGCCAGCAGTCCGGACAGGGCGCACACCGGGGAGCTGTTTTTT. Amino acid sequence: CASSPDRAHTGELFF.

This clonotype was seen a handful of times. A much larger clone lies one base from this, so it may be a read error. The chain uses TRBV28 and TRBJ2-7; maybe TRBD2 (5 bases). Trimming removed 5 bases from V and 8 bases from J, with 13 bases in between. Germline lookup yields CDR1 MDHEN and CDR2 SYDVKM. The CDR3 sequence is 12 residues long. As DNA, the CDR3 is TGTGCCAGCAGTCCTACTTCGGGGAAGCAGTACTTC. Translation gives CASSPTSGKQYF.

The chain is built from TRBV20-1 and TRBJ2-2, with TRBD2 as a possible D gene (6 bases). This CDR3 region has 17 residues. With 2 bases removed from V and 1 base from J, the gap between germline ends came to 17 bases. Germline V gene lookup returns CDR1 DFQATT and CDR2 SNEGSKA (reference sequence). This CDR3 is CSARSPGSAVNTGELFF. Written as DNA, the CDR3 is TGCAGTGCTAGAAGTCCCGGGAGCGCGGTGAACACCGGGGAGCTGTTTTTT.

Many counts were recorded for this clonotype. CDR3 in DNA: TGCAGCGTTGAAGCCCAAAAGAACACTGAAGCTTTCTTT. It is translated as CSVEAQKNTEAFF. The V and J genes are TRBV29-1 and TRBJ1-1; D ambiguous. Germline-derived CDR1 and CDR2 are SQVTM and ANQGSEA. The CDR3 runs 13 residues. With 1 base removed from V and 1 base from J, the gap between germline ends came to 7 bases.

This clonotype was seen at least ten times. The V call is TRBV7-8, the J call TRBJ2-3, with TRBD2 matching over 8 bases. The CDR3 spans 16 residues. V lost 5 bases, J lost 3 bases, and 10 bases stayed unmatched. CDR1 is SGHVS, CDR2 FQNEAQ, per germline. Here the CDR3 reads CASSLNSGIRTDTQYF. The CDR3 coding sequence is TGTGCCAGCAGCCTAAATAGCGGGATTCGGACAGATACGCAGTATTTT.